This TCR beta chain was captured by sequencing in a study of blood T cells in healthy people across ages. The V gene end was trimmed by 5 bases and the J gene end by 5 bases; junction bases not matched to a gene: 8. From germline, CDR1 is DFQATT and CDR2 SNEGSKA (reference sequence). This CDR3 is 14 amino acids long. Study-level findings and limits: Unsorted PBMCs prevented conclusive naive versus antigen-experienced comparison.

Primed by a sample-barcoded 5' primer and a J-beta primer mix, a second PCR proceeded for about 6 to 11 cycles. Every single cDNA molecule received a tag from a template-switch adaptor with 12 random nucleotides. From each sample, at least 2.5 million paired-end reads containing CDR3 were obtained. TCRdb reprocessed the 5' RACE reads via MiXCR and lists one record per CDR3 protein. There are almost 800,000 distinct CDR3 sequences in the sample; about three fifths occur only once, and around 22% lies in the top ten. In regard to this clonotype: Its antigen is unknown.

This rearrangement joins TRBV20-1 to TRBJ2-5, with 10 bases lining up with TRBD1. The receptor was isolated from a man under 40 in good health. The sequencing sample was made of blood. The CDR3 nucleotides read TGCAGTGCTCTCGGGACAGGGGTTTGGGAGACCCAGTACTTC. Its translation: CSALGTGVWETQYF.